The entry below describes one TCR beta chain. Its antigen is still unknown. These data belong to a study of T-cell reconstitution after alpha-beta-depleted transplantation in children. Study-wide points: Surviving recipient T cells and thymic progenitors accounted for the high day-60 TCRbeta diversity observed in some patients. T-cell numbers and diversity one year post-transplant derived largely from freshly generated T cells.

Germline lookup yields CDR1 LGHDT and CDR2 YNNKEL (reference sequence). The CDR3 contains 16 residues. The V and J ends lost 3 bases and 7 bases respectively, with 19 bases between them. Unique molecular identifiers were used to barcode this TCRbeta library. TCRdb re-called the PCR reads through MiXCR, storing one row per CDR3 protein. The table lists a few hundred thousand distinct CDR3 sequences, more than 20% of them singletons. The origin of this receptor is a female patient younger than 10 who had a stem cell transplant for congenital amegakaryocytic thrombocytopenia, so the T cells may come from the graft donor. Sequences were derived from PBMCs, mostly from graft donor cells, sampled 360 days after TCRalphabeta/CD19-depleted stem cell transplant. This chain connects TRBV3-1 to TRBJ2-1; a weak D match, TRBD1 (6 bases). The CDR3 loop reads CASSQLKNWGQNEQFF. The CDR3 nucleotides read TGTGCCAGCAGCCAGTTAAAAAATTGGGGGCAAAATGAGCAGTTCTTC.